This T cell receptor beta chain is drawn from a study of T cells in Graves' hyperthyroidism and ophthalmopathy. Study-level points and caveats: Ophthalmopathy was model-predicted a median around seven months pre-onset.

The CDR3 length is 16 residues. With 5 bases clipped from V and 6 bases from J, the junction kept 10 bases outside the gene matches. Germline V gene sequence: CDR1 MNHNS, CDR2 SASEGT. Fresh peripheral blood, 9.5 to 10 ml of it, supplied the PBMCs. TCR beta CDR3 regions were amplified from RNA transcripts. The study used the HTBI primer set for a first-round RT-PCR of the TCR CDR3. TCRdb itself ran the multiplex PCR reads through MiXCR, one entry per CDR3 protein. The sample has approximately 590,000 distinct CDR3 sequences; roughly 14% are singletons. This clonotype was seen ten or more times. The antigen is undetermined.

The chain uses TRBV6-1 and TRBJ2-1; TRBD2 matches at 10 bases. The sequenced sample was blood. The receptor comes from a woman in her twenties or thirties with Graves' hyperthyroidism. The CDR3 bases are TGTGCCAGCAGTCACAGCCGGACTAGCGGTGTCAATGAGCAGTTCTTC. Protein: CASSHSRTSGVNEQFF.